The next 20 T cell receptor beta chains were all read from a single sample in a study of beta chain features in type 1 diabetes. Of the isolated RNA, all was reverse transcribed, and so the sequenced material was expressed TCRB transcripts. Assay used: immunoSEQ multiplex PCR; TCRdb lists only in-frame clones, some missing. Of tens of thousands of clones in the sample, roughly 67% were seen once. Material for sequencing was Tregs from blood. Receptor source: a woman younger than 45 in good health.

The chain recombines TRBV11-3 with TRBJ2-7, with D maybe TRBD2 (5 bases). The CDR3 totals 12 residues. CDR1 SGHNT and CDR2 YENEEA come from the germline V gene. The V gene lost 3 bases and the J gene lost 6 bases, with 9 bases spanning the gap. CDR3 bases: TGTGCCAGCAGCTTTTCGGGATCCGAGCAGTACTTC. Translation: CASSFSGSEQYF.

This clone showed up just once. CDR3 in amino acids: CASSSDGGDWNTGELFF. The CDR3 coding sequence is TGCGCCAGCAGCTCCGACGGTGGGGACTGGAACACCGGGGAGCTGTTTTTT. The chain carries TRBV5-1 and TRBJ2-2, with TRBD2 as a possible D gene (6 bases). Germline CDR1 is SGHRS and CDR2 is YFSETQ. The CDR3 is made up of 17 amino acids. With 3 bases removed from V and 1 base from J, the gap between germline ends came to 16 bases.

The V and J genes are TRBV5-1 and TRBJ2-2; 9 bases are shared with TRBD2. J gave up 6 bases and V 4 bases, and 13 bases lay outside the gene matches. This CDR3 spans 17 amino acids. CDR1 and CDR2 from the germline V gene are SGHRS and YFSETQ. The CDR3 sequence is CASSKSSLAGNSGELFF. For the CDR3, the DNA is TGCGCCAGCAGCAAAAGCAGCCTAGCGGGAAATTCCGGGGAGCTGTTTTTT.

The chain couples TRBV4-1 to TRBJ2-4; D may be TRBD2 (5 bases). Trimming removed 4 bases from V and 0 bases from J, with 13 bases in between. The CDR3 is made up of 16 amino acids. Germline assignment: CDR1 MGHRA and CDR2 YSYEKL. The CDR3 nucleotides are TGCGCCAGCAGCCCGGGATCTGCCTTAGCCAAAAACATTCAGTACTTC. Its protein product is CASSPGSALAKNIQYF.

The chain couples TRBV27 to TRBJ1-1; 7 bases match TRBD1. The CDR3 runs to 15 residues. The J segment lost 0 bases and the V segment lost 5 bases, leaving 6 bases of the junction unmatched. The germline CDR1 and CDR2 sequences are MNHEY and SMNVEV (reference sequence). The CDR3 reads CASSRWTGLNTEAFF. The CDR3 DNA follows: TGTGCCAGCAGTCGTTGGACAGGCCTGAACACTGAAGCTTTCTTT.

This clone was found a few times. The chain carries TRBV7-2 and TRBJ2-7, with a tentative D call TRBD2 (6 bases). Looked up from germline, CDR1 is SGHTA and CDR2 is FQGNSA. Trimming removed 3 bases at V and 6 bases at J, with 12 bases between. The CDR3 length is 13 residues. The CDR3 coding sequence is TGTGCCAGCAGCTTCGGGGAGGCCCTCGAGCAGTACTTC. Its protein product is CASSFGEALEQYF.

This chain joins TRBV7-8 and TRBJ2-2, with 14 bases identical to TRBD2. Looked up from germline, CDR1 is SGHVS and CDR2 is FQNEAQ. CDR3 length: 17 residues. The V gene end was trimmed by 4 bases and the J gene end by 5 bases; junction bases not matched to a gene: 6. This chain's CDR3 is CASSYRGLAGGTGELFF. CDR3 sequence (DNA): TGTGCCAGCAGCTACAGAGGACTAGCGGGAGGAACCGGGGAGCTGTTTTTT.

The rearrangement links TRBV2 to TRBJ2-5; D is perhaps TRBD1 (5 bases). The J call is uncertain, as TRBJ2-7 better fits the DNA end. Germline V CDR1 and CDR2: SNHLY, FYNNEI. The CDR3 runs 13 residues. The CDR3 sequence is CASSVSGYFEQYF. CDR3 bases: TGTGCCAGCAGTGTTTCAGGGTACTTCGAGCAGTACTTC.

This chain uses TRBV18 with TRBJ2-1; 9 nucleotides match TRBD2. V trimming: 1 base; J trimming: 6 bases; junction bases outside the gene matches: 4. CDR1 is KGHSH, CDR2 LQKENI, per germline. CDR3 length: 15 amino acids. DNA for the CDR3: TGTGCCAGCTCACCACGAGAACTAGCGGGCAATGAGCAGTTCTTC. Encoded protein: CASSPRELAGNEQFF. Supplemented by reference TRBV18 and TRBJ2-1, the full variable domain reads NAGVMQNPRHLVRRRGQEARLRCSPMKGHSHVYWYRQLPEEGLKFMVYLQKENIIDESGMPKERFSAEFPKEGPSILRIQQVVRGDSAAYFCASSPRELAGNEQFFGPGTRLTVL.

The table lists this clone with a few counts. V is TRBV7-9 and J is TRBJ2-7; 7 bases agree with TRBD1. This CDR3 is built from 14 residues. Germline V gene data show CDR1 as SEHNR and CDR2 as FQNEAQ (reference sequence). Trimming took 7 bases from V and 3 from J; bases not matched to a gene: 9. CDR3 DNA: TGTGCCAGCACCCCCCGGGACAGATACTACGAGCAGTACTTC. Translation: CASTPRDRYYEQYF.

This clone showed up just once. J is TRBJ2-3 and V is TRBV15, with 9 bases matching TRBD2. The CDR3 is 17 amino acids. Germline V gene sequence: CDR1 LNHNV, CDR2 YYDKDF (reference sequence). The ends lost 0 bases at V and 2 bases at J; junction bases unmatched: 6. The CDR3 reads CATSRDWRGRATDTQYF. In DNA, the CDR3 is TGTGCCACCAGCAGAGATTGGCGCGGGAGGGCCACAGATACGCAGTATTTT.

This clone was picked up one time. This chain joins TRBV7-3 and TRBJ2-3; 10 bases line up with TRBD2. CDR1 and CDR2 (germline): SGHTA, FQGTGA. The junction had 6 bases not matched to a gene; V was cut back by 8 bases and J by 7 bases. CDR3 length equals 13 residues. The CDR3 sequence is CASATSGMYTQYF. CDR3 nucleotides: TGTGCCAGCGCCACTAGCGGGATGTATACGCAGTATTTT.

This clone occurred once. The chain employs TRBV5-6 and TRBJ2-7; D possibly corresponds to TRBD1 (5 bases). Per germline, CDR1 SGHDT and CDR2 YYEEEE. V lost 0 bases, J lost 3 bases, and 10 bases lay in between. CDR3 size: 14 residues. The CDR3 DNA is TGTGCCAGCAGCTTGGGACAGCGAGTCTACGAGCAGTACTTC. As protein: CASSLGQRVYEQYF.

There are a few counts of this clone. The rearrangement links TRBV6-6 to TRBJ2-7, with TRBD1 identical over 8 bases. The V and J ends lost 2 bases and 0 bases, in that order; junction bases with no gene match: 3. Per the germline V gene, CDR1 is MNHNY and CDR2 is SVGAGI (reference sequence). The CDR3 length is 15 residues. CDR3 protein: CASSYKTGGSYEQYF. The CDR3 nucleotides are TGTGCCAGCAGTTACAAAACAGGGGGCTCCTACGAGCAGTACTTC.

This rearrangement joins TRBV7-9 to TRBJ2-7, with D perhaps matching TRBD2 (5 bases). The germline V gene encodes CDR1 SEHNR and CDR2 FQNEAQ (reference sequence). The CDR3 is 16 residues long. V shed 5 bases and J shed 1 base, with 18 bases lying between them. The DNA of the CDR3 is TGTGCCAGCAGCCCTATGTTCCTAGCCGAATCCTACGAGCAGTACTTC. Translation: CASSPMFLAESYEQYF.

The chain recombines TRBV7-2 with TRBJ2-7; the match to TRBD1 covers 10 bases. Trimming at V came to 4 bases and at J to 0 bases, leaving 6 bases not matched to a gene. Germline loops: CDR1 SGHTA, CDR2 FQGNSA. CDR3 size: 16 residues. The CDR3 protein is CASSSLDRGLSYEQYF. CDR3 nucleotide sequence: TGTGCCAGCAGCTCTCTAGACAGGGGGCTCTCCTACGAGCAGTACTTC.

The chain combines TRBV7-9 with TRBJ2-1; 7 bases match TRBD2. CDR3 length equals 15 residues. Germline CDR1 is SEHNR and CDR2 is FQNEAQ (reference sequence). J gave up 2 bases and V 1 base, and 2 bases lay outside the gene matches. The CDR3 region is CASSLGGGTYNEQFF. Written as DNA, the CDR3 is TGTGCCAGCAGCTTAGGGGGGGGAACCTACAATGAGCAGTTCTTC.

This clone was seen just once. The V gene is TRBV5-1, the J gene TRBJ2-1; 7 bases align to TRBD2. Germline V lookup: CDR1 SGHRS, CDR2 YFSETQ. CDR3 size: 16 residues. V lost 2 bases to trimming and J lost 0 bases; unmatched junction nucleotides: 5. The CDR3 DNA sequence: TGCGCCAGCAGCTTTTTGACTAGCATCTCCTACAATGAGCAGTTCTTC. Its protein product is CASSFLTSISYNEQFF. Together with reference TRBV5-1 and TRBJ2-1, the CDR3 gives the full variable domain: KAGVTQTPRYLIKTRGQQVTLSCSPISGHRSVSWYQQTPGQGLQFLFEYFSETQRNKGNFPGRFSGRQFSNSRSEMNVSTLELGDSALYLCASSFLTSISYNEQFFGPGTRLTVL.

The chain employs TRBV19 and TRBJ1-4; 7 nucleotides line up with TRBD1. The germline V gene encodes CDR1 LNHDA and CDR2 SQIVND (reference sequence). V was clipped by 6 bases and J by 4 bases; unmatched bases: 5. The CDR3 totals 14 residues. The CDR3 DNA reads TGTGCCAGTAGCGCGGGACAGATTAATGAAAAACTGTTTTTT. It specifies CASSAGQINEKLFF.

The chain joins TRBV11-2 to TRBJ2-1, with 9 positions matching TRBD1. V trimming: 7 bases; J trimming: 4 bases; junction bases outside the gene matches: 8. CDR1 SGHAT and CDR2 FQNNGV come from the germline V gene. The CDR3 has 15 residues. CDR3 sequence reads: CASMGPGQGYNEQFF. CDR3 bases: TGTGCCAGCATGGGTCCGGGACAGGGTTACAATGAGCAGTTCTTC.